What follows are 2 T cell receptor beta chains derived from one specimen sequenced in a study of shared clonotypes between healthy human individuals. Using immunoSEQ multiplex PCR, the repertoire was profiled, and TCRdb retains in-frame clones only, with some absent. The sample contains about 2.2 million clones, approximately 94% of which appear only once. The naive CD8 subset, CD45RO-negative cells positively selected for CCR7, excluded terminally differentiated effector memory CD45RA+ cells. Sequencing was carried out using naive CD8+ T cells from PBMCs. These receptors originate from a man aged 18 to 30 in good health. Some clones in this sample may be carry-over from other donors' samples.

This chain links TRBV5-1 with TRBJ2-2; 9 bases match TRBD1. V gave up 3 bases and J gave up 5 bases; unmatched junction bases: 11. The V gene's germline CDR1 is SGHRS and CDR2 YFSETQ. This CDR3 contains 17 residues. CDR3 bases: TGCGCCAGCAGCTCCATACACAGGGGGCTGTGGACCGGGGAGCTGTTTTTT. Translating it yields CASSSIHRGLWTGELFF.

This rearrangement joins TRBV29-1 to TRBJ1-2; D uncertain. The germline gives CDR1 SQVTM, CDR2 ANQGSEA. V lost 0 bases and J 1 base, leaving 6 bases between the germline ends. The CDR3 is 13 amino acids. CDR3 DNA sequence: TGCAGCGTTGAAGAGGAACTTAACTATGGCTACACCTTC. It yields the protein CSVEEELNYGYTF.